The source of this T cell receptor (beta chain) is a study of blood T cell repertoires in COVID-19. This clone was seen a single time. Using immunoSEQ multiplex PCR, the repertoire was profiled, and TCRdb retains in-frame clones only, with some absent. The sample has around 100,000 clones, 85% seen once. The source of this sequence is a man aged 50 or older with active or convalescent COVID-19. The source material was peripheral blood.

CDR3 DNA sequence: TGTGCCAGCAGTTTTTCCTCCGGGACAGGGCTGACTGAAGCTTTCTTT. It yields the protein CASSFSSGTGLTEAFF. The chain combines TRBV28 with TRBJ1-1, with TRBD1 matching 9 bases. The length of the CDR3 is 16 residues. With V trimmed by 3 bases and J by 5 bases, 10 bases remained unmatched. CDR1 is MDHEN, CDR2 SYDVKM, per germline.